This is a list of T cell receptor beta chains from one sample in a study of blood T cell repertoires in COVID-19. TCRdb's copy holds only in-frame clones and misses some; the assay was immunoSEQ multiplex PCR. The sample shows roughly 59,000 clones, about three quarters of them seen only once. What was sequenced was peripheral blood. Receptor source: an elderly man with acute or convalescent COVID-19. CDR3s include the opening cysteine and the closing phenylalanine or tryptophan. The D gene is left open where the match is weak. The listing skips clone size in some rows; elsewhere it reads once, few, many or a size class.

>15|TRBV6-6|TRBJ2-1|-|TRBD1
CASTTWGQGESEQFF
TGTGCCAGCACCACGTGGGGACAGGGTGAGAGTGAGCAGTTCTTC
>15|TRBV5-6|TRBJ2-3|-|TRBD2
CASSFGSGGTDTQYF
TGTGCCAGCAGCTTTGGCAGCGGGGGCACAGATACGCAGTATTTT
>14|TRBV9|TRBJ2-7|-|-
CASSVKSTSYEQYF
TGTGCCAGCAGCGTAAAGTCGACTAGCTACGAGCAGTACTTC
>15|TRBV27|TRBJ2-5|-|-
CASSLRRGSQETQYF
TGTGCCAGCAGTTTAAGGAGAGGCAGCCAAGAGACCCAGTACTTC
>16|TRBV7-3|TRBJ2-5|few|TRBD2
CASSPLTAGGQETQYF
TGTGCCAGCAGCCCCCTGACAGCGGGGGGACAAGAGACCCAGTACTTC
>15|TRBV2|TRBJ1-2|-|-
CASTWRGGMYYGYTF
TGTGCCAGCACCTGGAGGGGGGGGATGTACTATGGCTACACCTTC
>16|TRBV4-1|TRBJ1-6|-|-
CASSHLRGDSRSPLHF
TGCGCCAGCAGCCACCTCCGGGGAGACTCCAGATCACCCCTCCACTTT
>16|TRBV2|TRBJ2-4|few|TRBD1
CASSLRGSVTKNIQYF
TGTGCCAGCAGTCTCAGGGGGTCGGTAACCAAAAACATTCAGTACTTC
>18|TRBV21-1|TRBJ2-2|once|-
CASSKHFGDPGDTGELFF
TGTGCCAGCAGCAAACATTTCGGGGATCCGGGGGACACCGGGGAGCTGTTTTTT
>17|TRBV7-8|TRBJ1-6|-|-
CASSLVAPSSYNSPLHF
TGTGCCAGCAGCTTAGTAGCGCCGAGCTCCTATAATTCACCCCTCCACTTT
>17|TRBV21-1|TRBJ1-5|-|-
CASSIRTSSNSNQPQHF
TGTGCCAGCAGCATTCGGACAAGCTCAAATAGCAATCAGCCCCAGCATTTT
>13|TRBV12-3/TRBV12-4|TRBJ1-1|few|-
CASQYDMNTEAFF
TGTGCCAGCCAATACGACATGAACACTGAAGCTTTCTTT
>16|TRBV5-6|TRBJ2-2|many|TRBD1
CASSPSDRGYIGELFF
TGTGCCAGCAGCCCCTCGGACAGGGGGTATATAGGGGAGCTGTTTTTT
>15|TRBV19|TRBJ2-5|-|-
CASSISPGRDGTQYF
TGTGCCAGTAGTATATCCCCGGGCAGGGATGGGACCCAGTACTTC
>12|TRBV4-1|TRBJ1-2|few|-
CASSQDQVGYTF
TGCGCCAGCAGCCAAGATCAGGTTGGCTACACCTTC
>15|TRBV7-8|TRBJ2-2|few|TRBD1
CASSLAGQRGGELFF
TGTGCCAGCAGCTTAGCGGGACAGAGGGGCGGGGAGCTGTTTTTT
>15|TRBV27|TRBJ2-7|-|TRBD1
CASSERTGGSYEQYF
TGTGCCAGCAGCGAAAGGACAGGGGGTTCCTACGAGCAGTACTTC
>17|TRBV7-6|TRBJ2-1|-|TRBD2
CASSQTSGRNIYNEQFF
TGTGCCAGCAGCCAGACTAGCGGGAGGAATATATACAATGAGCAGTTCTTC
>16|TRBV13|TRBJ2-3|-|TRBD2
CASSLRGTSGSDTQYF
TGTGCCAGCAGCCTTAGAGGGACTAGCGGAAGCGATACGCAGTATTTT
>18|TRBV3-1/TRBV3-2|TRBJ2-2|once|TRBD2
CASSQGIGLAGVTGELFF
TGTGCCAGCAGCCAAGGAATCGGACTAGCGGGAGTGACCGGGGAGCTGTTTTTT
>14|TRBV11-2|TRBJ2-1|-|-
CASSRQPGGEEQFF
TGTGCCAGCAGCCGCCAACCTGGCGGAGAGGAGCAGTTCTTC
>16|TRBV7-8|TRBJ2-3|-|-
CASSLESGAPTDTQYF
TGTGCCAGCAGCTTGGAGTCCGGCGCGCCCACAGATACGCAGTATTTT
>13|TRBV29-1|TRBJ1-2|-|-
CSVEDPGLDGYTF
TGCAGCGTTGAAGACCCGGGACTCGATGGCTACACCTTC
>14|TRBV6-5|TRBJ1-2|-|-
CASSRDSRNYGYTF
TGTGCCAGCAGTCGCGACAGTAGAAACTATGGCTACACCTTC
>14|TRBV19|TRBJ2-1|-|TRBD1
CASTQLDREDEQFF
TGTGCCAGTACTCAACTGGACAGGGAGGATGAGCAGTTCTTC
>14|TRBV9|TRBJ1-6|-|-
CASSVNVESSPLHF
TGTGCCAGCAGCGTAAACGTGGAGTCTTCACCCCTCCACTTT
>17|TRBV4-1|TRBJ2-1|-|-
CASSQDRGARRWGEQFF
TGCGCCAGCAGCCAAGATCGTGGGGCTAGGCGGTGGGGTGAGCAGTTCTTC
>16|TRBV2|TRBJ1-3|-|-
CASRAGLTRTGNTIYF
TGTGCCAGCAGGGCGGGCCTTACCCGGACTGGAAACACCATATATTTT